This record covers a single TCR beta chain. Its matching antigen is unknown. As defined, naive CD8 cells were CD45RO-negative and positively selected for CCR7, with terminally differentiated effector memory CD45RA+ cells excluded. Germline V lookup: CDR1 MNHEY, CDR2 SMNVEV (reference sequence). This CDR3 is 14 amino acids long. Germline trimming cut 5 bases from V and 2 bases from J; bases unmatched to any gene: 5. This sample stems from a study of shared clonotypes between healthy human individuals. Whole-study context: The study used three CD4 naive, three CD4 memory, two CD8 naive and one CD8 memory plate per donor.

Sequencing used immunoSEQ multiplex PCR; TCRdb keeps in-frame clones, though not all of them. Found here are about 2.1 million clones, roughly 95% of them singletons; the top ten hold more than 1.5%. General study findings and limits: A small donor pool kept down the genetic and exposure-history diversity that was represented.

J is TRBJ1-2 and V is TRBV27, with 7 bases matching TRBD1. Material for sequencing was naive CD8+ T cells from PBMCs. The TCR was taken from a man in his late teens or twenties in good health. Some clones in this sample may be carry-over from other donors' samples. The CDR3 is CASSAWDSNYGYTF. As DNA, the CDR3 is TGTGCCAGCAGTGCCTGGGACAGCAACTATGGCTACACCTTC.